This T cell receptor beta chain was profiled in a study of radiotherapy plus CTLA-4 blockade in lung cancer. Study at large: Disease control was present in 25% to 35% of patients, and objective responses in approximately 19%.

Whole-study results and caveats: Per reports, early blood T cell clone dynamics, plus interferon-beta, forecast response most strongly. Researchers report tumor-derived TCR clones expanding in blood after radiotherapy plus ipilimumab.

Trimming shortened V by 6 bases and J by 4 bases, and 9 bases separated the two germline ends. The V gene's germline CDR1 is MNHNY and CDR2 SVGAGI (reference sequence). There are 13 residues in the CDR3. Each patient with chemo-refractory metastatic non-small-cell lung cancer was treated with focal radiation plus CTLA-4 blockade using ipilimumab. The table came from immunoSEQ multiplex PCR; TCRdb's copy has only in-frame clones and leaves some out. Among roughly 59,000 clones, 72% were seen once, and the ten largest hold roughly 8%. A few counts support this clone. Antigen specificity is unknown. This sequence joins TRBV6-6 and TRBJ2-2; unclear D gene. This clonotype originated in a human donor with non-small cell lung cancer whose response to radiotherapy plus ipilimumab could not be evaluated. Source: peripheral blood, taken from a patient treated with radiotherapy plus ipilimumab. CDR3 DNA: TGTGCCAGCAGGCGACACTCCACCGGGGAGCTGTTTTTT. This encodes CASRRHSTGELFF.